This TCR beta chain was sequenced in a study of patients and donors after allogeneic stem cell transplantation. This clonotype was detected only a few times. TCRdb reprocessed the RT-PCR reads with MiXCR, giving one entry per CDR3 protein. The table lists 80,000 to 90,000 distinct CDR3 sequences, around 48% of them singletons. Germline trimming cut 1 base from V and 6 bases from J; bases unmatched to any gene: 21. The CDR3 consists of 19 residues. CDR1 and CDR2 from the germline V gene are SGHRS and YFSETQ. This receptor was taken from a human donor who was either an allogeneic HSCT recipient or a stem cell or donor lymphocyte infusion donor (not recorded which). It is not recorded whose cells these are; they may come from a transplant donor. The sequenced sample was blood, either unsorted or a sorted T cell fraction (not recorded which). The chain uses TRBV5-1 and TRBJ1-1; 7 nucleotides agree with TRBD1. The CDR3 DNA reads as TGCGCCAGCAGCTTGTTTGATCAGTGGGGCAGGGGGTTACAGGCTGAAGCTTTCTTT. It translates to CASSLFDQWGRGLQAEAFF.